A single sample is the source of the 28 T cell receptor beta chains below, sequenced in a study of OX40 agonist ivuxolimab in advanced cancers. The repertoire was sequenced with immunoSEQ multiplex PCR; TCRdb's copy has only in-frame clones and lacks some. This sample has approximately 80,000 clones, with 90% found just once. Sequencing used CD4+ or CD8+ T cells sorted from blood, obtained in a trial of the OX40 agonist ivuxolimab. The receptor source for this set is an adult with an advanced solid tumor such as melanoma, head and neck, liver or kidney cancer.

V and J are TRBV5-1 and TRBJ2-2; no clear D. Deletions cut 4 bases from V and 3 bases from J, with 13 bases between. Looked up from germline, CDR1 is SGHRS and CDR2 is YFSETQ. This CDR3 has 15 amino acids. Here the CDR3 DNA reads TGCGCCAGCAGCCTGCCGGAGCAGGACACCGGGGAGCTGTTTTTT. It translates to CASSLPEQDTGELFF.

About this clone itself: Other DNA sequences from this sample encode an identical CDR3 as well. This chain joins TRBV5-1 and TRBJ2-6; D unresolved. This CDR3 is 15 amino acids long. Germline assignment: CDR1 SGHRS and CDR2 YFSETQ. Trimming stripped 0 bases from V and 0 bases from J, with 4 bases between. The chain's CDR3 is CASSLAGSGANVLTF. The CDR3 DNA reads TGCGCCAGCAGCTTGGCTGGCTCTGGGGCCAACGTCCTGACTTTC.

V and J are TRBV6-1 and TRBJ2-3; 8 bases map to TRBD1. The CDR3 loop spans 16 amino acids. Trimming took 4 bases from V and 1 from J; bases not matched to a gene: 7. Germline V gives CDR1 MNHNS, CDR2 SASEGT. The CDR3 coding sequence is TGTGCCAGCAGTGGGGTGGACAGGGCGGGCACAGATACGCAGTATTTT. Translation: CASSGVDRAGTDTQYF.

This clone appeared a single time. This chain links TRBV27 with TRBJ2-5; the D gene is possibly TRBD2 (6 bases). Germline loops: CDR1 MNHEY, CDR2 SMNVEV (reference sequence). Between the trimmed V and J ends, which lost 0 bases and 10 bases, there was a span of 15 bases. The CDR3 has 14 residues. The CDR3 reads CASSLSRDSRIQYF. CDR3 sequence (DNA): TGTGCCAGCAGTTTATCGCGGGACTCCAGGATCCAGTACTTC.

This clone was observed once. This chain joins TRBV7-9 and TRBJ1-6, with TRBD1 as a possible D gene (5 bases). The germline CDR1 and CDR2 sequences are SEHNR and FQNEAQ (reference sequence). V was pared by 5 bases and J by 14 bases, with 25 bases between. The CDR3 spans 16 residues. The CDR3 reads CASSGRTQGLEAALHF. The CDR3, as DNA: TGTGCCAGCAGCGGGAGGACTCAGGGACTAGAAGCGGCCCTCCACTTT.

V gene TRBV7-8 combines with J gene TRBJ2-7; D unresolved. Per germline, CDR1 SGHVS and CDR2 FQNEAQ. CDR3 length: 11 residues. The germline V and J ends were trimmed by 2 bases and 6 bases, with 5 bases remaining between them. This chain's CDR3 is CASSLFGEQYV. In DNA, the CDR3 is TGTGCCAGCAGCTTATTTGGCGAGCAGTACGTC.

The rearrangement uses TRBV25-1 and TRBJ2-1, with TRBD1 identical over 7 bases. V lost 8 bases, J lost 6 bases, and 10 bases stayed unmatched. CDR1 is MGHDK, CDR2 SYGVNS, per germline. The CDR3 contains 14 residues. This CDR3 reads CASGPYRGGNEQFF. DNA for the CDR3: TGTGCCAGCGGTCCCTACAGGGGTGGCAATGAGCAGTTCTTC. Variable domain in full (rest from reference TRBV25-1 and TRBJ2-1): EADIYQTPRYLVIGTGKKITLECSQTMGHDKMYWYQQDPGMELHLIHYSYGVNSTEKGDLSSESTVSRIRTEHFPLTLESARPSHTSQYLCASGPYRGGNEQFFGPGTRLTVL.

This rearrangement joins TRBV7-9 to TRBJ2-7; D gene uncertain. Germline CDR1 and CDR2: SEHNR and FQNEAQ (reference sequence). V lost 5 bases and J 0 bases, leaving 5 bases between the germline ends. CDR3 size: 12 residues. The CDR3 protein is CASSSASYEQYF. The CDR3 region has the DNA TGTGCCAGCAGCAGTGCCTCCTACGAGCAGTACTTC.

The J gene is TRBJ2-7, the V gene TRBV6-1; D remains ambiguous. The V gene lost 6 bases and the J gene lost 3 bases, with 6 bases spanning the gap. Germline V lookup: CDR1 MNHNS, CDR2 SASEGT. This CDR3 is 11 amino acids long. The CDR3 spells CASRELYEQYV. In DNA, the CDR3 is TGTGCCAGCAGGGAGCTCTACGAGCAGTACGTC.

This clone was counted a few times. The chain joins TRBV4-1 to TRBJ1-1; D not certain. CDR1 is MGHRA and CDR2 is YSYEKL in the germline V gene. The CDR3 consists of 13 residues. With 2 bases removed from V and 1 base from J, the gap between germline ends came to 5 bases. CDR3 DNA: TGCGCCAGCAGCCAAATCGCGAACACTGAAGCTTTCTTT. Translated, it gives CASSQIANTEAFF.

The V and J genes are TRBV30 and TRBJ2-7, with unresolved D. With 2 bases removed from V and 9 bases from J, the gap between germline ends came to 14 bases. This CDR3 is 12 amino acids long. In germline, CDR1 is GTSNPN, CDR2 SVGIG (reference sequence). The CDR3 sequence: CAWSYGLIGQYF. DNA of the CDR3: TGTGCCTGGAGTTACGGGTTGATAGGGCAGTACTTC.

This clone was seen a handful of times. V gene TRBV10-2 combines with J gene TRBJ2-3, with D perhaps TRBD2 (5 bases). CDR1 WSHSY and CDR2 SAAADI come from the germline V gene. This CDR3 region has 11 residues. The germline V and J ends were trimmed by 5 bases and 6 bases, with 6 bases remaining between them. The CDR3 loop is CASSRGDTQYF. In DNA form, the CDR3 reads TGCGCCAGCAGTAGAGGGGATACGCAGTATTTT.

The chain carries TRBV4-1 and TRBJ1-5, with 8 positions matching TRBD1. V shed 4 bases, J shed 1 base, and the junction held 9 bases outside the gene matches. The CDR3 length is 17 residues. The germline gives CDR1 MGHRA, CDR2 YSYEKL. CDR3 protein: CASSPRPTGESNQPQHF. The CDR3 nucleotides are TGCGCCAGCAGCCCCCGCCCGACAGGGGAAAGCAATCAGCCCCAGCATTTT.

This clone has a single count. The chain uses TRBV11-2 and TRBJ1-5; TRBD1 agrees at 9 bases. CDR3 length equals 15 residues. Germline V gene lookup returns CDR1 SGHAT and CDR2 FQNNGV. V gave up 5 bases and J gave up 4 bases; unmatched junction bases: 6. Here the CDR3 DNA reads TGTGCCAGCAGCCTCTGGACAGGGGTAAATCAGCCCCAGCATTTT. As protein: CASSLWTGVNQPQHF.

The chain couples TRBV7-2 to TRBJ2-2, with D perhaps being TRBD1 or TRBD2 (6 bases each). The V end lost 5 bases, the J end lost 0 bases, and 13 bases lay between the germline ends. Per germline, CDR1 SGHTA and CDR2 FQGNSA. The CDR3 is 16 amino acids. The CDR3 sequence is CASSRAGQTNTGELFF. The CDR3 DNA is TGTGCCAGCAGCCGGGCGGGACAAACGAACACCGGGGAGCTGTTTTTT. The full variable domain, rest sourced from reference TRBV7-2 and TRBJ2-2, is GAGVSQSPSNKVTEKGKDVELRCDPISGHTALYWYRQSLGQGLEFLIYFQGNSAPDKSGLPSDRFSAERTGGSVSTLTIQRTQQEDSAVYLCASSRAGQTNTGELFFGEGSRLTVL.

CDR3 nucleotides: TGTGCCAGCAGTGAAAGGGTGACAGGTGAAGCTTTCTTT. It is translated as CASSERVTGEAFF. V is TRBV2 and J is TRBJ1-1, with TRBD1 as a possible D gene (6 bases). This CDR3 contains 13 residues. CDR1 and CDR2 from the germline V gene are SNHLY and FYNNEI. Trimming removed 2 bases at V and 7 bases at J, with 11 bases between.

The V gene is TRBV6-5, the J gene TRBJ2-7; the D gene could be TRBD1 or TRBD2 (5 bases each). V was cut by 6 bases and J by 5 bases, with 14 bases left in between. The CDR3 has 13 residues. Germline V gene sequence: CDR1 MNHEY, CDR2 SVGAGI. CDR3 nucleotide sequence: TGTGCCAGCAGGAGATTGCAGGGACACGAGCAGTACTTC. It encodes CASRRLQGHEQYF.

The gene calls are TRBV19 and TRBJ2-7; weak D call: TRBD1 (6 bases). Per the germline V gene, CDR1 is LNHDA and CDR2 is SQIVND (reference sequence). V was clipped by 5 bases and J by 7 bases, with 21 bases between them. This CDR3 spans 15 amino acids. Here the CDR3 reads CASSSPGHTASEQYF. In nucleotides, the CDR3 is TGTGCCAGTAGTTCACCGGGACACACGGCCAGTGAGCAGTACTTC.

Here the CDR3 reads CASSLNPAYNEQFF. The CDR3 bases are TGTGCCAGCAGCCTCAATCCCGCCTACAATGAGCAGTTCTTC. The rearrangement joins TRBV14 to TRBJ2-1; D remains unclear. Germline V gene lookup returns CDR1 SGHDN and CDR2 FVKESK. V lost 4 bases and J 2 bases, leaving 9 bases between the germline ends. This CDR3 has 14 residues.

The chain links TRBV23-1 to TRBJ2-2; 10 bases are a match to TRBD1. TRBV23-1 counts as an open reading frame of uncertain function. The CDR3 runs 17 residues. Germline trimming cut 1 base from V and 7 bases from J; bases unmatched to any gene: 9. CDR3 residues: CASSQYKGTGEVGELFF. The CDR3 nucleotides are TGCGCCAGCAGTCAATATAAAGGGACAGGGGAGGTCGGGGAGCTGTTTTTT.

The chain joins TRBV18 to TRBJ2-3; D remains ambiguous. Trimming removed 3 bases from V and 3 bases from J, with 10 bases in between. Looked up from germline, CDR1 is KGHSH and CDR2 is LQKENI. This CDR3 region has 14 residues. The DNA for the CDR3 is TGTGCCAGCTCACCGGACCGGAGAACAGATACGCAGTATTTT. Residues: CASSPDRRTDTQYF.

This clone was seen a single time. The chain joins TRBV19 to TRBJ1-2; D gene ambiguous. The CDR3 covers 13 residues. V shed 5 bases and J shed 2 bases, with 9 bases lying between them. Germline loops: CDR1 LNHDA, CDR2 SQIVND (reference sequence). CDR3 in DNA: TGTGCCAGTAGTCCCCAGGAGAACTATGGCTACACCTTC. Amino acids: CASSPQENYGYTF.

This clone was observed a few times. The rearrangement uses TRBV7-9 and TRBJ1-3; D might be TRBD1 (6 bases). V gave up 8 bases and J gave up 0 bases, with 26 bases separating them. The germline V gene encodes CDR1 SEHNR and CDR2 FQNEAQ (reference sequence). The CDR3 is 19 amino acids. The CDR3 bases are TGTGCCAGCGGAACTCGGGGGTTGGTTACAGGGCACTCTGGAAACACCATATATTTT. It translates to CASGTRGLVTGHSGNTIYF.

This rearrangement joins TRBV5-1 to TRBJ2-7; tentative D call: TRBD1 (6 bases). The CDR3 is made up of 16 amino acids. Germline V lookup: CDR1 SGHRS, CDR2 YFSETQ. The V gene lost 4 bases and the J gene lost 3 bases, with 20 bases spanning the gap. In DNA form, the CDR3 reads TGCGCCAGCAGCGCCACAGGGATCCCTATACTCTACGAGCAGTACTTC. Residues: CASSATGIPILYEQYF.

This clone was seen only once. The chain has TRBV4-1 and TRBJ1-1, with D uncertain. Trimming stripped 0 bases from V and 1 base from J, with 18 bases between. Germline loops: CDR1 MGHRA, CDR2 YSYEKL. There are 18 residues in the CDR3. Here the CDR3 reads CASSQDWYSGLPNTEAFF. Here the CDR3 DNA reads TGCGCCAGCAGCCAAGATTGGTATTCCGGGCTCCCGAACACTGAAGCTTTCTTT.

J is TRBJ1-5 and V is TRBV6-1; D unresolved. The CDR3 extends over 13 amino acids. The ends were cut back, 1 base at V and 2 bases at J, with 3 bases in the middle. The V gene's germline CDR1 is MNHNS and CDR2 SASEGT. DNA for the CDR3: TGTGCCAGCAGTGAAGGGGGCAATCAGCCCCAGCATTTT. It translates to CASSEGGNQPQHF.

The V call is TRBV7-9, the J call TRBJ1-2; 8 bases fit TRBD1. Per germline, CDR1 SEHNR and CDR2 FQNEAQ (reference sequence). The CDR3 spans 14 residues. J was trimmed by 3 bases and V by 6 bases; bases with no gene match: 6. The CDR3 loop reads CASRHGTGDYGYTF. The DNA for the CDR3 is TGTGCCAGCAGACACGGGACAGGTGACTATGGCTACACCTTC. The full variable domain, in which reference TRBV7-9 and TRBJ1-2 provide the parts outside the CDR3, is DTGVSQNPRHKITKRGQNVTFRCDPISEHNRLYWYRQTLGQGPEFLTYFQNEAQLEKSRLLSDRFSAERPKGSFSTLEIQRTEQGDSAMYLCASRHGTGDYGYTFGSGTRLTVV.

A single count supports this clone. The rearrangement links TRBV6-4 to TRBJ1-2, with 10 bases that match TRBD1. The J segment lost 6 bases and the V segment lost 3 bases, leaving 7 bases of the junction unmatched. Germline CDR1 reads MRHNA; CDR2 reads SNTAGT. This CDR3 is 15 amino acids long. Written as DNA, the CDR3 is TGTGCCAGCAGTGAGTCCGGGACAGGGGTCGATGGCTACACCTTC. Protein sequence: CASSESGTGVDGYTF.